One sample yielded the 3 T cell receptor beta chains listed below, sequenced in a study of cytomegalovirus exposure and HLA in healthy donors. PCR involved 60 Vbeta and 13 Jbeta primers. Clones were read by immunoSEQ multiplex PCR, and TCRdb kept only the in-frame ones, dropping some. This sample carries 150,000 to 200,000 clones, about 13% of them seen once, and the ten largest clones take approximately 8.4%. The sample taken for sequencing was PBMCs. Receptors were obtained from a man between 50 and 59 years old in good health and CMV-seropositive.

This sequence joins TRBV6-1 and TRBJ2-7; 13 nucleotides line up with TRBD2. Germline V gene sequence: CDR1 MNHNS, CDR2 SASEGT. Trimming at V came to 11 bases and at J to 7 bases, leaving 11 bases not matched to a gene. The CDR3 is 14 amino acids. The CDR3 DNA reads TGTGCCGCCGGGACTAGCGGGGCCCTCCTAGAGCAGTACGTC. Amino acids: CAAGTSGALLEQYV.

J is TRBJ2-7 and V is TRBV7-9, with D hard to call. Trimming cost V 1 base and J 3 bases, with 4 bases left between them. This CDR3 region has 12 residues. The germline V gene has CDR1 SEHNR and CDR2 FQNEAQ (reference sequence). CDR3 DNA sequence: TGTGCCAGCAGCTTAGGGGACTACGAGCAGTACGTC. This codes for CASSLGDYEQYV.

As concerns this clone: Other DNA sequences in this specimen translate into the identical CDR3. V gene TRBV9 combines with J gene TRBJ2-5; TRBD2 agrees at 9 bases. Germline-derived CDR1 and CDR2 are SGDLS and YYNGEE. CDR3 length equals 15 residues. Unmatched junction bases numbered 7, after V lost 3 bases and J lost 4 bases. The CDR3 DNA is TGTGCCAGCAGCGCTCGGATAGCGGGAGCAGAGACCCAGTACTTC. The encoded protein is CASSARIAGAETQYF.